The subject of this entry is one T cell receptor beta chain. These data belong to a study of blood T cell repertoires in COVID-19. About the research overall: The samples span acute and convalescent COVID-19 from the United States, Italy and Spain. Sources were T cells, B-cell-depleted T cells, or PBMCs; the material itself was cDNA or gDNA.

CDR3 size: 15 residues. With 7 bases clipped from V and 4 bases from J, the junction kept 11 bases outside the gene matches. Germline V lookup: CDR1 MDHEN, CDR2 SYDVKM. Original data processing: Cell counts per sample came from amplifying reference gene primers. Profiled with immunoSEQ multiplex PCR; TCRdb holds only in-frame clones, not every one. V, J and clone size are taken as reported in that table, and D and trimming were inferred from the DNA itself. The data contain nearly 110,000 clones, 80% of them singletons. This TCR was recovered from a man between 65 and 85 years old with acute or convalescent COVID-19. The chain is built from TRBV28 and TRBJ1-2, with 8 nucleotides matching TRBD1. Sequencing was carried out using peripheral blood. CDR3 in DNA: TGTGCCAGCACCCCAGGACAGGGTAGGATCTATGGCTACACCTTC. As protein: CASTPGQGRIYGYTF.